This is a list of T cell receptor beta chains from one sample in a study of cytomegalovirus exposure and HLA in healthy donors. The data were produced by immunoSEQ multiplex PCR, yet TCRdb's version contains in-frame clones alone and is incomplete. The table includes around 130,000 clones, 80% detected once. Sequenced: PBMCs. Receptor source: a young man in good health and CMV-seronegative. The CDR3 runs from the conserved cysteine through the conserved F or W. Each record gives: clone size, D gene, V gene, J gene, CDR3 protein, CDR3 DNA. The D gene is left open where the match is weak. A row's size may be missing; if present it is once, few, many or a size class.

.,.,TRBV19,TRBJ1-5,CASRSDSNQPQHF,TGTGCCAGTAGATCAGATAGCAATCAGCCCCAGCATTTT
.,TRBD2,TRBV5-1,TRBJ2-7,CASSLAGTNPYEQYF,TGCGCCAGCAGCTTGGCAGGGACTAATCCCTACGAGCAGTACTTC
once,.,TRBV5-6,TRBJ2-1,CASSPPQWRDPVGGQFF,TGTGCCAGCTCCCCCCCCCAGTGGCGGGACCCCGTGGGGGGGCAGTTCTTC
.,.,TRBV27,TRBJ2-5,CASSLYPPDRSETQYF,TGTGCCAGCAGTTTATATCCCCCTGACAGGTCGGAGACCCAGTACTTC
.,.,TRBV5-6,TRBJ2-7,CASSLFRLRGSVYEQYF,TGTGCCAGCAGCTTGTTCAGACTCAGGGGATCGGTCTACGAGCAGTACTTC
.,.,TRBV11-3,TRBJ1-1,CASSLGVAGEAFF,TGTGCCAGCAGCTTAGGGGTGGCGGGGGAAGCTTTCTTT
.,.,TRBV19,TRBJ2-7,CASSSTGRSELHYEQYF,TGTGCCAGTAGTAGTACAGGTAGGTCGGAGTTACACTACGAGCAGTACTTC
.,TRBD1,TRBV5-6,TRBJ2-7,CASSGPRDRVPHEQYF,TGTGCCAGCAGCGGACCCCGGGACAGGGTCCCTCACGAGCAGTACTTC
.,.,TRBV28,TRBJ1-2,CASSAPGTPGRGGYTF,TGTGCCAGCAGCGCACCCGGGACGCCCGGGCGGGGAGGCTACACCTTC
.,.,TRBV19,TRBJ1-1,CASSIGDIFMNTEAFF,TGTGCCAGTAGTATAGGGGACATATTCATGAACACTGAAGCTTTCTTT
.,.,TRBV6-5,TRBJ1-2,CASSYAGNYGYTF,TGTGCCAGCAGTTACGCAGGGAACTATGGCTACACCTTC
.,TRBD1,TRBV4-1,TRBJ2-2,CASSWGTVRYTGELFF,TGCGCCAGCAGCTGGGGGACAGTTCGTTACACCGGGGAGCTGTTTTTT
.,.,TRBV15,TRBJ1-2,CATSRDLKGNHGYTF,TGTGCCACCAGCAGAGATCTAAAGGGGAATCACGGCTACACCTTC
.,TRBD2,TRBV5-4,TRBJ2-7,CASSFRTSAGYEQYF,TGTGCCAGCAGCTTTAGGACTAGCGCGGGGTACGAGCAGTACTTC
.,TRBD2,TRBV2,TRBJ2-1,CASHQGERGTYNEQFF,TGTGCCAGCCACCAAGGGGAGCGGGGGACCTACAATGAGCAGTTCTTC
.,.,TRBV11-2,TRBJ1-2,CASSLGPSTGGVYGYTF,TGTGCCAGCAGCTTAGGGCCCTCGACAGGAGGAGTATACGGCTACACCTTC
.,.,TRBV4-3,TRBJ2-3,CASSSSMRSASTDTQYF,TGCGCCAGCAGCTCCAGCATGCGGAGCGCTAGCACAGATACGCAGTATTTT
.,TRBD2,TRBV7-2,TRBJ2-5,CASSRASGGAQETQYF,TGTGCCAGCAGTCGCGCTAGCGGGGGGGCCCAAGAGACCCAGTACTTC
.,.,TRBV19,TRBJ1-2,CASTTRERYGYTF,TGTGCCAGTACTACCAGGGAACGCTATGGCTACACCTTC
.,TRBD1,TRBV29-1,TRBJ2-7,CSVDARTGGPGREQYF,TGCAGCGTTGATGCCCGGACAGGGGGACCCGGGAGAGAGCAGTACTTC
.,TRBD1,TRBV6-6,TRBJ2-7,CASSQQIRGRFYEQYF,TGTGCCAGCAGTCAACAGATCAGGGGGCGTTTCTACGAGCAGTACTTC
few,.,TRBV5-5,TRBJ1-1,CASSLISTGGTRAFF,TGTGCCAGCAGCTTAATTTCGACGGGGGGCACACGAGCTTTCTTT